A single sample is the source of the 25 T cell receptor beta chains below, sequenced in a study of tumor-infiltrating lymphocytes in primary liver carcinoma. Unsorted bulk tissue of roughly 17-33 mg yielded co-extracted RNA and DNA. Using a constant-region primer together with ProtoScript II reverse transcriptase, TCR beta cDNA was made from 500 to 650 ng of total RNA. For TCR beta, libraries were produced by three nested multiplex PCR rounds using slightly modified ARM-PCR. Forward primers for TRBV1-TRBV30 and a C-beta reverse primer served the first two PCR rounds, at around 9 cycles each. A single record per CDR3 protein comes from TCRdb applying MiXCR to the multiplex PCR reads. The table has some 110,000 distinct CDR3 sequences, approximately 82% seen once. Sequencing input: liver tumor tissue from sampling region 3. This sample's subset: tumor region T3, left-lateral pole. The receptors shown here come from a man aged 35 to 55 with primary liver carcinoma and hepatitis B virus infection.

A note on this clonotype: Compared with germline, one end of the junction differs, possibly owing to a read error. The chain's CDR3 is CSVWTARTSYEKYF. The CDR3 region has the DNA TGCAGTGTTTGGACGGCTCGAACGTCCTACGAGAAGTACTTC. The chain uses TRBV29-1 and TRBJ2-7; no definite D call. The CDR3 contains 14 residues. Germline V gene lookup returns CDR1 SQVTM and CDR2 ANQGSEA.

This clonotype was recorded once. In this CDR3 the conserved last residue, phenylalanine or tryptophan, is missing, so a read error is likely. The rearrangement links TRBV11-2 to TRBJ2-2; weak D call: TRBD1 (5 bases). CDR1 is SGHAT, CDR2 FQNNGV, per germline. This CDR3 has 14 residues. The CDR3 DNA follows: TGCGCCAGCAGTACAGACTCGGACATCGGGGAGCTGTTTCTT. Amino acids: CASSTDSDIGELFL.

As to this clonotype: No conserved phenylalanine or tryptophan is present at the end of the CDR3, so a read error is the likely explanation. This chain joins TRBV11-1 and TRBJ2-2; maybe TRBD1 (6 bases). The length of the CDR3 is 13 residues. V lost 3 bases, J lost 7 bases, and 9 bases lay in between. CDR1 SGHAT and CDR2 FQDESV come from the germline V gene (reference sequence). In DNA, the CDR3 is TGTGCCAGCAGCTTGTGGGACATCGGGGAGCTGTTTGTT. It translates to CASSLWDIGELFV.

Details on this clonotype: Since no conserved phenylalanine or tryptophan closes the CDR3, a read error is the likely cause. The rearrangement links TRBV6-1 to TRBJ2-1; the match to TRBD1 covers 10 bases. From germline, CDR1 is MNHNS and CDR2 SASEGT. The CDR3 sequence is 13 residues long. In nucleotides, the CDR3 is TGTGCCAGCGGTGAAGGGACAGGGGATGAGCAGTTCGTC. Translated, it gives CASGEGTGDEQFV.

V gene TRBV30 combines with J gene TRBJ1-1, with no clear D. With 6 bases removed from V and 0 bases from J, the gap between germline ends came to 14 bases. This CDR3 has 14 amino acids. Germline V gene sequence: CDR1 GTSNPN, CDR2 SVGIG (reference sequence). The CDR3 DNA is TGTGCCTGTGGTGCCACTACGGTGAACACTGAAGCTTTCTTT. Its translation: CACGATTVNTEAFF.

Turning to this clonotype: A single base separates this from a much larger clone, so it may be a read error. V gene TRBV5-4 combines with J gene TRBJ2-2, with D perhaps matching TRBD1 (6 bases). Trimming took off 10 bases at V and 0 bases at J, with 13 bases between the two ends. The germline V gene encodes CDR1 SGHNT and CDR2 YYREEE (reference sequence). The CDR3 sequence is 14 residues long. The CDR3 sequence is CACWPGANTGELFF. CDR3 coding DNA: TGTGCCTGCTGGCCAGGGGCGAACACCGGGGAGCTGTTTTTT.

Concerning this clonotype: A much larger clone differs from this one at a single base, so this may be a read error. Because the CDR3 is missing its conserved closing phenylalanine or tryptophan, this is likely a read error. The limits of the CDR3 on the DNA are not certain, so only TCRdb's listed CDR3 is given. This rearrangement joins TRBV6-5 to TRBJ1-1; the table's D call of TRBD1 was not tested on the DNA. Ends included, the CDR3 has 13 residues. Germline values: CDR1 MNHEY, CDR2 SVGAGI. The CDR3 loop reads CASRRQGGAEAIS.

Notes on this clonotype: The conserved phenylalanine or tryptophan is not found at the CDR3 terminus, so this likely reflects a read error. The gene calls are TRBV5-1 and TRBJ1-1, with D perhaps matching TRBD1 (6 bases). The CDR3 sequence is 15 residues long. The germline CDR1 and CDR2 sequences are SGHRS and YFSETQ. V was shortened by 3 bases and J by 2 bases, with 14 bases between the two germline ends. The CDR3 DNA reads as TGCGCCAGCAGCTCCAGGGGACGTCAAAACACTGAAGCTTTCGTT. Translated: CASSSRGRQNTEAFV.

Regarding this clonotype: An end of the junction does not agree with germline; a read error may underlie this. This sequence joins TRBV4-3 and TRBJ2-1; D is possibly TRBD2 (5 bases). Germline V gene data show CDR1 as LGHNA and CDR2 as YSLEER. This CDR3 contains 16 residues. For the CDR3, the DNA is TGCGTCAGCAGCCAAGTAACTGGGAGCTCCTACAATGAGCAGTTCTTC. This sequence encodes CVSSQVTGSSYNEQFF.

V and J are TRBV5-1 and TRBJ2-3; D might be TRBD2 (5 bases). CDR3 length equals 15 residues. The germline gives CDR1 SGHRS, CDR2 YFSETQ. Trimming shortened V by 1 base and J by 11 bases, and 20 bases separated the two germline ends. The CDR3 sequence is CASSLSGASTVKQYF. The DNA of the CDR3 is TGCGCCAGCAGCTTGTCTGGAGCTAGCACAGTTAAGCAGTATTTT. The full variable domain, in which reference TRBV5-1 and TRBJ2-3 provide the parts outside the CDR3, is KAGVTQTPRYLIKTRGQQVTLSCSPISGHRSVSWYQQTPGQGLQFLFEYFSETQRNKGNFPGRFSGRQFSNSRSEMNVSTLELGDSALYLCASSLSGASTVKQYFGPGTRLTVL.

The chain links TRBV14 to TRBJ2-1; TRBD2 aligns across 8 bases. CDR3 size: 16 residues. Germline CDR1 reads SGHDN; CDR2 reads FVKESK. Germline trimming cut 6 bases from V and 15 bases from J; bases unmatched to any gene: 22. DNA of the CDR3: TGTGCCAGCAGTGCCGTAGCGGGATGGGTAAACGATGAGTGGTTCTTC. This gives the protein CASSAVAGWVNDEWFF.

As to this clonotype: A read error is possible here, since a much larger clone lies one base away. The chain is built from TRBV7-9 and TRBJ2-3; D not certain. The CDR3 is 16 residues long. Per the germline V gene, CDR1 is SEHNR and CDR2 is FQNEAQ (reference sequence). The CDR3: CASSSHRGGDTNTQYF. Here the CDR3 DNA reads TGTGCCAGCAGCTCCCACCGTGGCGGCGACACAAATACGCAGTATTTT.

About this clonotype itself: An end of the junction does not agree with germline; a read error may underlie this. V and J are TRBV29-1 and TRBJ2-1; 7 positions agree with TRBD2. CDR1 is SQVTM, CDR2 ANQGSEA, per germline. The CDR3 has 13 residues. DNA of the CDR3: TGCAGCGTTGGGGGGGGAGTCACCAATGACCAGTTCTTT. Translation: CSVGGGVTNDQFF.

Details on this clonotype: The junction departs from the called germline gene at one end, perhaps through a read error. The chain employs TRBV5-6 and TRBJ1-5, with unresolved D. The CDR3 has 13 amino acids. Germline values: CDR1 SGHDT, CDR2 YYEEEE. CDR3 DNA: TGTGCCAGCAGCTTGGGTCCGGACCACCCCCAACATTTT. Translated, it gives CASSLGPDHPQHF.

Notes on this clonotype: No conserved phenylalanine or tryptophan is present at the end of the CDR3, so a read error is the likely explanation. In DNA form, the CDR3 reads TGCAGCGTCCTCTGTCAGGGACCCACCGGGGAACTGTTTTCT. This translates into CSVLCQGPTGELFS. The gene calls are TRBV29-1 and TRBJ2-2, with D perhaps matching TRBD1 or TRBD2 (5 bases each). This CDR3 has 14 amino acids. Germline lookup yields CDR1 SQVTM and CDR2 ANQGSEA.

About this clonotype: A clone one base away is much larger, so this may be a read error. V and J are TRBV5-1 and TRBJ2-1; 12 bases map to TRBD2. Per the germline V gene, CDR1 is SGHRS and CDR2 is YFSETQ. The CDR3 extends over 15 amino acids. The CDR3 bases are TGCGCCAGCAGCGCGACTAGCGGGAGCCACAATAAGCAGTTCTTC. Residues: CASSATSGSHNKQFF.

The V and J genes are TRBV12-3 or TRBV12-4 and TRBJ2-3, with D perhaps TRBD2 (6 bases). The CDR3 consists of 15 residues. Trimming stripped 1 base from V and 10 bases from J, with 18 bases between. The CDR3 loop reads CASSLDSDSGRAQYF. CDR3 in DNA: TGTGCCAGCAGTTTAGATTCCGACAGCGGGCGTGCGCAGTATTTT.

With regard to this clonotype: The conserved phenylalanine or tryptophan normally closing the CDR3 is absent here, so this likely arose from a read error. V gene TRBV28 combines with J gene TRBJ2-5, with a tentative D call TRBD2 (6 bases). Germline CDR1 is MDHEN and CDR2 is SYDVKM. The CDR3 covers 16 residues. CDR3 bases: TGTGTCAGCAGTTATCCCGCTAGACCGGAGGGAGAGGCCCAGTACCTC. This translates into CVSSYPARPEGEAQYL.

The DNA for the CDR3 is TGTGCCAGCAGCCCCACGAGGCCCTCCTGGAATGAGCAGTTCTTC. The encoded protein is CASSPTRPSWNEQFF. The chain couples TRBV12-3 or TRBV12-4 to TRBJ2-1; no firm D call. This CDR3 contains 15 residues. V lost 6 bases to trimming and J lost 7 bases, with 19 bases between them.

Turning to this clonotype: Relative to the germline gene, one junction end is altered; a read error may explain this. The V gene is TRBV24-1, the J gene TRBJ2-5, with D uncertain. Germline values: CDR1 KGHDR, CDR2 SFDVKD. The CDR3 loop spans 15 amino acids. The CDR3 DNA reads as TGTGCCACGAGTGGAGCTGAAGTTGGGCAAGAGACACAGTACTTC. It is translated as CATSGAEVGQETQYF.

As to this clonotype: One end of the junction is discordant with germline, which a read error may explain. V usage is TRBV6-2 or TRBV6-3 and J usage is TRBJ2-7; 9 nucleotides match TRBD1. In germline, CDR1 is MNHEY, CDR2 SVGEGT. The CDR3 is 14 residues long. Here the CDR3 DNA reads TGTACCAGCAGTCTCCGGGACAGGGCCCGCGAGCAGTATTTC. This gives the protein CTSSLRDRAREQYF.

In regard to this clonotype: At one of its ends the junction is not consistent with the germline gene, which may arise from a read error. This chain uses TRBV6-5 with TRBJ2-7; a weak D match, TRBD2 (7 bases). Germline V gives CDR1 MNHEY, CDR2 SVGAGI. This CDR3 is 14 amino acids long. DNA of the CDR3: TGTGCCGGCAGTTCTTCAGAGGGAGGGGGCGAGCAGTACTTC. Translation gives CAGSSSEGGGEQYF.

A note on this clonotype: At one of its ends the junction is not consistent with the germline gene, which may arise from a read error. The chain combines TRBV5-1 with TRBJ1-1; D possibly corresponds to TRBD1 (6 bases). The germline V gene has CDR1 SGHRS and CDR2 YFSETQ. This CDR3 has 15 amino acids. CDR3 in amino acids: CASSSRGRQNTVAFF. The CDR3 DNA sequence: TGCGCCAGCAGCTCCAGGGGACGTCAGAACACTGTAGCTTTTTTT.

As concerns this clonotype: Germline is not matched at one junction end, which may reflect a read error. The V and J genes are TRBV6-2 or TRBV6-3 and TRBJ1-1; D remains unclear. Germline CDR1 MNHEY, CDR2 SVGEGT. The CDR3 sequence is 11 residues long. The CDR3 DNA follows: TGTGCCAGTAGTTCGGTAGGGTCGGCTTTCTTT. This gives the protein CASSSVGSAFF.

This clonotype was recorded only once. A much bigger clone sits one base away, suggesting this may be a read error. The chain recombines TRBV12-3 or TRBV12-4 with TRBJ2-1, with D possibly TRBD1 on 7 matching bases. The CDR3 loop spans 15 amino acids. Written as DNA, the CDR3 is TGTGCCAGCAGTTTATATAGGAGGGGGCACAATGTGCAGTTCTTC. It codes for CASSLYRRGHNVQFF.